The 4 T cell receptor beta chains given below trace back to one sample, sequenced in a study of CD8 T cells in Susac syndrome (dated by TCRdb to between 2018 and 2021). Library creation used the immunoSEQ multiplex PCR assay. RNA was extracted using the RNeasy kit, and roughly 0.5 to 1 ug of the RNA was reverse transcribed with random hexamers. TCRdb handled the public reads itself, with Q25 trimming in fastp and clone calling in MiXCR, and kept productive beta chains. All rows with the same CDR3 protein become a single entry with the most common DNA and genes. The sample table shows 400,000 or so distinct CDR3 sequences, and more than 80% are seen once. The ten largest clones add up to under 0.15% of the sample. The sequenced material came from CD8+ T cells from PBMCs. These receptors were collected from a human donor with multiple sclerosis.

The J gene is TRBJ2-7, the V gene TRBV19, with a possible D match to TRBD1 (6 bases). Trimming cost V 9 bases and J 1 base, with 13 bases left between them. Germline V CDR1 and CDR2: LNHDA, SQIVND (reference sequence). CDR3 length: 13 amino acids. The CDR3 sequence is CASRTRGSYEQYF. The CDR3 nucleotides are TGTGCCAGCCGTACCAGGGGATCCTACGAGCAGTACTTC.

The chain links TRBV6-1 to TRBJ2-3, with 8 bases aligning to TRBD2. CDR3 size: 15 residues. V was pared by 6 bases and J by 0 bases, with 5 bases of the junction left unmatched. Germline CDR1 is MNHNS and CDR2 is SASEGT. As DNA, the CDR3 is TGTGCCAGCAGCAGACTAGCGTTCAGCACAGATACGCAGTATTTT. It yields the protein CASSRLAFSTDTQYF.

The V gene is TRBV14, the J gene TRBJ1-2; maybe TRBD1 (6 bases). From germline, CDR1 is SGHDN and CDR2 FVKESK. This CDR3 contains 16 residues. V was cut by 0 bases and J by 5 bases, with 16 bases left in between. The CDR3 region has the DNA TGTGCCAGCAGCCAAGAAGTTACGGGGGCCTTTTATGGCTACACCTTC. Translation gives CASSQEVTGAFYGYTF.

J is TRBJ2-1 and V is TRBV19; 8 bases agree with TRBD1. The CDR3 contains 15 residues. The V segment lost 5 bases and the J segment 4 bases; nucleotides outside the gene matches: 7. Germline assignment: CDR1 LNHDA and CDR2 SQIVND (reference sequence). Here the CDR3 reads CASSLQGAGYNEQFF. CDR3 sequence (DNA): TGTGCCAGTAGTCTCCAGGGGGCCGGGTACAATGAGCAGTTCTTC.